The rows below give T cell receptor beta chains drawn from one sample of a study of blood T cell repertoires in COVID-19. The method was immunoSEQ multiplex PCR; TCRdb's version includes in-frame clones alone and lacks a portion of them. This sample has 150,000 to 200,000 clones, with 65% to 85% found just once. The sequenced sample consisted of peripheral blood. Receptor source: a man in his sixties or seventies with active or convalescent COVID-19. CDR3s include the opening cysteine and the closing phenylalanine or tryptophan. A D gene is named only where the DNA matches it firmly. Expanded clones are given a class, and other clones once, few, many or no size at all.

clone_size: -
v_call: TRBV18
d_call: TRBD1
j_call: TRBJ1-6
cdr3_aa: CASSPGTGGAPLHF
cdr3_nt: TGTGCCAGCTCACCCGGGACAGGGGGCGCGCCCCTCCACTTT

clone_size: -
v_call: TRBV9
d_call: -
j_call: TRBJ2-3
cdr3_aa: CASSPSGTDTQYF
cdr3_nt: TGTGCCAGCAGCCCCTCGGGGACAGATACGCAGTATTTT

clone_size: -
v_call: TRBV5-1
d_call: -
j_call: TRBJ2-7
cdr3_aa: CASSSWEGGNEQYF
cdr3_nt: TGCGCCAGCAGCTCGTGGGAAGGGGGAAACGAGCAGTACTTC

clone_size: -
v_call: TRBV21-1
d_call: -
j_call: TRBJ1-2
cdr3_aa: CASSKDGAGRSYGYTF
cdr3_nt: TGTGCCAGCAGCAAAGATGGGGCAGGGCGTAGCTATGGCTACACCTTC

clone_size: -
v_call: TRBV18
d_call: -
j_call: TRBJ1-1
cdr3_aa: CASSPSPGGRTEAFF
cdr3_nt: TGTGCCAGCTCACCAAGCCCGGGGGGGAGGACTGAAGCTTTCTTT

clone_size: once
v_call: TRBV18
d_call: -
j_call: TRBJ1-1
cdr3_aa: CASSPRLIDPNTEAFF
cdr3_nt: TGTGCCAGCTCACCACGACTTATCGACCCAAACACTGAAGCTTTCTTT

clone_size: -
v_call: TRBV18
d_call: -
j_call: TRBJ1-6
cdr3_aa: CASSLGLLYNSPLHF
cdr3_nt: TGTGCCAGCTCCTTGGGCCTACTTTATAATTCACCCCTCCACTTT

clone_size: -
v_call: TRBV5-1
d_call: -
j_call: TRBJ2-2
cdr3_aa: CASSLAGQNTGELFF
cdr3_nt: TGCGCCAGCAGCTTGGCGGGACAGAACACCGGGGAGCTGTTTTTT

clone_size: -
v_call: TRBV19
d_call: -
j_call: TRBJ2-2
cdr3_aa: CASRRRKTGPTGELFF
cdr3_nt: TGTGCCAGTAGAAGGAGAAAGACAGGTCCCACCGGGGAGCTGTTTTTT

clone_size: -
v_call: TRBV3-1/TRBV3-2
d_call: TRBD2
j_call: TRBJ2-2
cdr3_aa: CASSQGTSGRRGELFF
cdr3_nt: TGTGCCAGCAGCCAAGGGACTAGCGGGCGGCGGGGGGAGCTGTTTTTT

clone_size: -
v_call: TRBV19
d_call: -
j_call: TRBJ1-2
cdr3_aa: CASNPKGYGYTF
cdr3_nt: TGTGCCAGTAATCCCAAGGGGTATGGCTACACCTTC

clone_size: -
v_call: TRBV28
d_call: -
j_call: TRBJ1-1
cdr3_aa: CASSLPGNTEAFF
cdr3_nt: TGTGCCAGCAGCTTGCCAGGGAACACTGAAGCTTTCTTT

clone_size: -
v_call: TRBV12-5
d_call: -
j_call: TRBJ1-6
cdr3_aa: CASGTPGGRLHF
cdr3_nt: TGTGCTAGTGGTACTCCCGGGGGGCGCCTCCACTTT

clone_size: -
v_call: TRBV5-4
d_call: -
j_call: TRBJ1-1
cdr3_aa: CASSSPRGNTEAFF
cdr3_nt: TGTGCCAGCAGCTCCCCCAGGGGGAACACTGAAGCTTTCTTT

clone_size: -
v_call: TRBV15
d_call: -
j_call: TRBJ1-5
cdr3_aa: CATSRGYLKGLGNQPQHF
cdr3_nt: TGTGCCACCAGCAGAGGCTACCTAAAGGGGTTGGGCAATCAGCCCCAGCATTTT

clone_size: -
v_call: TRBV20-1
d_call: -
j_call: TRBJ1-2
cdr3_aa: CSAEDNYGYTF
cdr3_nt: TGCAGTGCTGAGGATAACTATGGCTACACCTTC

clone_size: -
v_call: TRBV5-4
d_call: TRBD1
j_call: TRBJ2-2
cdr3_aa: CASRRQGANTGELFF
cdr3_nt: TGTGCCAGCAGACGACAGGGGGCGAACACCGGGGAGCTGTTTTTT

clone_size: -
v_call: TRBV7-2
d_call: -
j_call: TRBJ1-2
cdr3_aa: CASSLGFGGYGYTF
cdr3_nt: TGTGCCAGCAGCTTAGGGTTTGGGGGGTATGGCTACACCTTC

clone_size: -
v_call: TRBV19
d_call: -
j_call: TRBJ2-3
cdr3_aa: CASSPQPGRGSADTQYF
cdr3_nt: TGTGCCAGTAGTCCACAACCGGGACGGGGGAGCGCAGATACGCAGTATTTT

clone_size: -
v_call: TRBV16
d_call: TRBD1
j_call: TRBJ1-5
cdr3_aa: CASSPQDRGRQPQHF
cdr3_nt: TGTGCCAGCAGCCCCCAGGACAGGGGGCGTCAGCCCCAGCATTTT

clone_size: once
v_call: TRBV4-3
d_call: -
j_call: TRBJ1-3
cdr3_aa: CASSRTMEVGNTIYF
cdr3_nt: TGCGCCAGCAGCCGAACCATGGAGGTCGGAAACACCATATATTTT

clone_size: -
v_call: TRBV4-3
d_call: -
j_call: TRBJ2-3
cdr3_aa: CASSQEDSYPDTQYF
cdr3_nt: TGCGCCAGCAGCCAAGAGGACAGTTACCCAGATACGCAGTATTTT

clone_size: few
v_call: TRBV4-1
d_call: -
j_call: TRBJ2-1
cdr3_aa: CASSTKRTALNNEQFF
cdr3_nt: TGCGCCAGCAGCACAAAGAGGACAGCTCTAAACAATGAGCAGTTCTTC

clone_size: -
v_call: TRBV24-1
d_call: -
j_call: TRBJ1-6
cdr3_aa: CATSRTRDSPLHF
cdr3_nt: TGTGCCACCAGTAGGACGAGGGATTCACCCCTCCACTTT

clone_size: -
v_call: TRBV5-4
d_call: TRBD1
j_call: TRBJ2-3
cdr3_aa: CASSVLGTGGTDTQYF
cdr3_nt: TGTGCCAGCAGCGTCCTCGGGACAGGGGGCACAGATACGCAGTATTTT

clone_size: -
v_call: TRBV27
d_call: -
j_call: TRBJ2-2
cdr3_aa: CASSPNTGELFF
cdr3_nt: TGTGCCAGCAGCCCAAACACCGGGGAGCTGTTTTTT

clone_size: -
v_call: TRBV7-9
d_call: -
j_call: TRBJ1-4
cdr3_aa: CASSPGGGTTNEKLFF
cdr3_nt: TGTGCCAGCAGCCCGGGCGGGGGCACAACTAATGAAAAACTGTTTTTT

clone_size: -
v_call: TRBV24-1
d_call: TRBD1
j_call: TRBJ2-7
cdr3_aa: CATSAGQGAYEQYF
cdr3_nt: TGTGCCACCAGTGCCGGGCAGGGGGCCTACGAGCAGTACTTC

clone_size: -
v_call: TRBV7-9
d_call: TRBD1
j_call: TRBJ1-5
cdr3_aa: CASSLGQGAIQPQHF
cdr3_nt: TGTGCCAGCAGCTTGGGACAGGGGGCAATCCAGCCCCAGCATTTT

clone_size: -
v_call: TRBV5-4
d_call: -
j_call: TRBJ2-7
cdr3_aa: CASSPYTLGGEQYF
cdr3_nt: TGTGCCAGCAGCCCCTACACCCTCGGGGGCGAGCAGTACTTC

clone_size: -
v_call: TRBV7-3
d_call: -
j_call: TRBJ2-6
cdr3_aa: CASSVGGANVLTF
cdr3_nt: TGTGCCAGCAGCGTCGGTGGGGCCAACGTCCTGACTTTC

clone_size: few
v_call: TRBV12-3/TRBV12-4
d_call: -
j_call: TRBJ1-2
cdr3_aa: CASSFMANGYTF
cdr3_nt: TGTGCCAGCAGTTTTATGGCCAATGGCTACACCTTC

clone_size: -
v_call: TRBV6-5
d_call: -
j_call: TRBJ2-1
cdr3_aa: CASSYSYGSGYNEQFF
cdr3_nt: TGTGCCAGCAGTTACTCGTACGGGAGCGGTTACAATGAGCAGTTCTTC

clone_size: once
v_call: TRBV7-8
d_call: -
j_call: TRBJ2-6
cdr3_aa: CASSRGTRSGANVLTF
cdr3_nt: TGTGCCAGCAGCCGGGGGACTCGCTCTGGGGCCAACGTCCTGACTTTC

clone_size: -
v_call: TRBV30
d_call: -
j_call: TRBJ2-4
cdr3_aa: CAWGLQGTKNIQYF
cdr3_nt: TGTGCCTGGGGCCTACAGGGAACCAAAAACATTCAGTACTTC

clone_size: -
v_call: TRBV19
d_call: -
j_call: TRBJ1-5
cdr3_aa: CATRQVSNQPQHF
cdr3_nt: TGTGCCACCCGACAGGTTAGCAATCAGCCCCAGCATTTT

clone_size: -
v_call: TRBV6-2/TRBV6-3
d_call: -
j_call: TRBJ2-1
cdr3_aa: CASSSILLSGWGGNEQFF
cdr3_nt: TGTGCCAGCAGTTCCATCCTACTTAGCGGCTGGGGTGGGAATGAGCAGTTCTTC

clone_size: -
v_call: TRBV5-1
d_call: -
j_call: TRBJ1-4
cdr3_aa: CASRPRAENEKLFF
cdr3_nt: TGCGCCAGCAGGCCCAGGGCAGAGAATGAAAAACTGTTTTTT

clone_size: -
v_call: TRBV30
d_call: -
j_call: TRBJ1-2
cdr3_aa: CAWTAGGGYGYTF
cdr3_nt: TGTGCCTGGACCGCCGGGGGAGGCTATGGCTACACCTTC

clone_size: -
v_call: TRBV5-4
d_call: -
j_call: TRBJ2-3
cdr3_aa: CASSLEGLTDTQYF
cdr3_nt: TGTGCCAGCAGCTTGGAAGGACTAACAGATACGCAGTATTTT

clone_size: -
v_call: TRBV7-2
d_call: TRBD1
j_call: TRBJ2-2
cdr3_aa: CASSFAHRGNGGELFF
cdr3_nt: TGTGCCAGCAGCTTCGCGCACAGGGGAAATGGCGGGGAGCTGTTTTTT

clone_size: few
v_call: TRBV7-9
d_call: -
j_call: TRBJ1-4
cdr3_aa: CASSFIGGAFREKLFF
cdr3_nt: TGTGCCAGCAGCTTCATCGGTGGGGCCTTTCGCGAAAAACTGTTTTTT

clone_size: -
v_call: TRBV9
d_call: -
j_call: TRBJ2-7
cdr3_aa: CASSGTVSSYEQYF
cdr3_nt: TGTGCCAGCAGCGGGACAGTGAGCTCCTACGAGCAGTACTTC

clone_size: -
v_call: TRBV9
d_call: -
j_call: TRBJ2-6
cdr3_aa: CASSVVVGAHSGANVLTF
cdr3_nt: TGTGCCAGCAGCGTCGTAGTAGGGGCCCACTCTGGGGCCAACGTCCTGACTTTC

clone_size: -
v_call: TRBV12-5
d_call: TRBD2
j_call: TRBJ2-5
cdr3_aa: CASKERALAGETQYF
cdr3_nt: TGTGCTAGCAAGGAGAGGGCCTTAGCGGGGGAGACCCAGTACTTC

clone_size: -
v_call: TRBV4-1
d_call: TRBD1
j_call: TRBJ1-4
cdr3_aa: CASSQVGQALNEKLFF
cdr3_nt: TGCGCCAGCAGCCAAGTGGGACAGGCGCTTAATGAAAAACTGTTTTTT

clone_size: -
v_call: TRBV5-4
d_call: -
j_call: TRBJ2-3
cdr3_aa: CASSWELDPRVDTQYF
cdr3_nt: TGTGCCAGCAGCTGGGAGCTAGACCCGAGGGTAGATACGCAGTATTTT

clone_size: -
v_call: TRBV2
d_call: -
j_call: TRBJ1-4
cdr3_aa: CASNRGKGVTNEKLFF
cdr3_nt: TGTGCCAGCAACCGGGGAAAGGGGGTTACTAATGAAAAACTGTTTTTT